This passage covers 13 T cell receptor beta chains from one sample sequenced in a study of OX40 agonist ivuxolimab in advanced cancers. The library came from the immunoSEQ multiplex PCR assay. In its TCRdb copy, this immuneACCESS table keeps in-frame sequences only and misses some clones. Where compared with another copy, unresolved V genes explain less than half of these, and the others have no known cause. This sample comprises under 95,000 clones, roughly 84% of them detected only once. Approximately 2.6% of the sample belongs to the ten largest clones. Sequences were derived from CD4+ or CD8+ T cells sorted from blood, sampled in a trial of the OX40 agonist ivuxolimab. The origin of the receptors is an adult with an advanced solid tumor such as melanoma, head and neck, liver or kidney cancer.

J is TRBJ2-6 and V is TRBV7-9; D remains ambiguous. Trimming removed 6 bases from V and 4 bases from J, with 7 bases in between. The CDR3 length is 13 residues. Germline loops: CDR1 SEHNR, CDR2 FQNEAQ (reference sequence). This chain's CDR3 is CASRNRGANVLTF. The CDR3 DNA reads as TGTGCCAGCAGGAATAGGGGGGCCAACGTCCTGACTTTC.

The chain's CDR3 is CASSVQTNQPQHF. The CDR3 coding sequence is TGTGCCAGCAGCGTTCAAACGAATCAGCCCCAGCATTTT. V usage is TRBV7-2 and J usage is TRBJ1-5, with unresolved D. V was shortened by 5 bases and J by 4 bases, with 9 bases between the two germline ends. This CDR3 has 13 amino acids. In germline, CDR1 is SGHTA, CDR2 FQGNSA. Based on the CDR3 plus reference TRBV7-2 and TRBJ1-5, the full variable domain is GAGVSQSPSNKVTEKGKDVELRCDPISGHTALYWYRQSLGQGLEFLIYFQGNSAPDKSGLPSDRFSAERTGGSVSTLTIQRTQQEDSAVYLCASSVQTNQPQHFGDGTRLSIL.

This chain links TRBV7-8 with TRBJ2-7, with TRBD1 matching over 10 bases. The CDR3 length is 14 residues. Germline CDR1 is SGHVS and CDR2 is FQNEAQ. The J segment lost 5 bases and the V segment lost 5 bases, leaving 6 bases of the junction unmatched. The CDR3 bases are TGTGCCAGCAGCGGCCGACAGGGGGCGAACGAGCAGTACGTC. Its translation is CASSGRQGANEQYV.

The chain is built from TRBV18 and TRBJ1-6, with TRBD1 identical over 7 bases. This CDR3 has 14 amino acids. Looked up from germline, CDR1 is KGHSH and CDR2 is LQKENI. Trimming cost V 5 bases and J 6 bases; bases outside gene matches: 4. The CDR3: CASSGDSSNSPLHF. CDR3 sequence (DNA): TGTGCCAGCTCAGGGGACAGTTCTAATTCACCCCTCCACTTT.

The V gene is TRBV7-2, the J gene TRBJ2-5; 15 bases agree with TRBD2. The CDR3 has 19 residues. J was trimmed by 7 bases and V by 1 base; bases with no gene match: 13. Looked up from germline, CDR1 is SGHTA and CDR2 is FQGNSA. CDR3 in DNA: TGTGCCAGCAGCTTAGTAGCGAGGACTAGCGGGGGGGCCTCGGGGACCCAGTACTTC. Its translation is CASSLVARTSGGASGTQYF.

The rearrangement joins TRBV5-1 to TRBJ2-6; maybe TRBD2 (5 bases). The CDR3 extends over 16 amino acids. Germline-derived CDR1 and CDR2 are SGHRS and YFSETQ. Trimming removed 0 bases from V and 0 bases from J, with 7 bases in between. Here the CDR3 reads CASSLDGNSGANVLTF. DNA for the CDR3: TGCGCCAGCAGCTTGGACGGGAACTCTGGGGCCAACGTCCTGACTTTC.

The chain has TRBV19 and TRBJ2-2, with a tentative D call TRBD2 (5 bases). Germline V CDR1 and CDR2: LNHDA, SQIVND (reference sequence). V was shortened by 3 bases and J by 5 bases, with 13 bases between the two germline ends. This CDR3 comprises 15 residues. CDR3: CASSIILSGTGELFF. For the CDR3, the DNA is TGTGCCAGTAGTATTATCCTTTCGGGGACCGGGGAGCTGTTTTTT.

The V gene is TRBV11-1, the J gene TRBJ2-3; 8 bases align to TRBD1. The V segment lost 6 bases and the J segment 0 bases; nucleotides outside the gene matches: 11. The CDR3 runs 17 residues. The germline V gene encodes CDR1 SGHAT and CDR2 FQDESV (reference sequence). CDR3 loop: CASRPHAGQESTDTQYF. In DNA, the CDR3 is TGTGCCAGCAGACCTCATGCGGGACAGGAGAGCACAGATACGCAGTATTTT.

The V gene is TRBV19, the J gene TRBJ1-6; 8 bases match TRBD1. Losses at the gene ends were 5 bases for V and 10 bases for J; bases not matched to a gene: 10. Germline CDR1 and CDR2: LNHDA and SQIVND (reference sequence). The CDR3 contains 15 residues. The CDR3 loop reads CASSSQQGGRSPLHF. CDR3 DNA sequence: TGTGCCAGTAGTTCGCAACAGGGGGGCCGCTCACCCCTCCACTTT.

This chain joins TRBV27 and TRBJ1-1, with TRBD1 as a possible D gene (6 bases). CDR1 MNHEY and CDR2 SMNVEV come from the germline V gene (reference sequence). V lost 6 bases to trimming and J lost 6 bases, with 20 bases between them. This CDR3 region has 15 residues. The CDR3 protein is CASSLPGVKLAEAFF. The DNA of the CDR3 is TGTGCCAGCAGCCTTCCAGGGGTTAAATTGGCTGAAGCTTTCTTT.

The chain joins TRBV7-6 to TRBJ2-2; 10 bases are a match to TRBD1. Germline values: CDR1 SGHVS, CDR2 FNYEAQ. This CDR3 contains 15 residues. Unmatched junction bases numbered 3, after V lost 5 bases and J lost 3 bases. CDR3 nucleotide sequence: TGTGCCAGCAGCCGACAGGGGGCTGACACCGGGGAGCTGTTTTTT. Translation: CASSRQGADTGELFF.

V usage is TRBV19 and J usage is TRBJ2-1; D is possibly TRBD1 (6 bases). Germline-derived CDR1 and CDR2 are LNHDA and SQIVND (reference sequence). The V and J ends lost 5 bases and 4 bases respectively, with 18 bases between them. This CDR3 has 16 residues. The CDR3 protein is CASSALTGLKYNEQFF. The CDR3, as DNA: TGTGCCAGTAGTGCCCTAACAGGGTTAAAGTACAATGAGCAGTTCTTC.

The chain joins TRBV7-2 to TRBJ1-2; TRBD1 is a possible D gene (6 bases). With 1 base removed from V and 3 bases from J, the gap between germline ends came to 12 bases. The CDR3 loop spans 15 amino acids. CDR1 and CDR2 from the germline V gene are SGHTA and FQGNSA. CDR3 DNA sequence: TGTGCCAGCAGCTTAGGGACAGTGGGGGACTATGGCTACACCTTC. Its protein product is CASSLGTVGDYGYTF.